The TCR beta chain described here comes from a study of cytomegalovirus exposure and HLA in healthy donors. Note on this clone: As yet, its antigen is unknown.

Overall study findings and caveats: A few of the chains that were CMV-associated were confirmed in vitro to be specific for CMV antigens. A list of roughly 160 TCR beta chains associated with cytomegalovirus was given. More clonal expansion characterized HLA-associated TCR beta chains than equally common others in a later analysis.

The CDR3 runs to 16 residues. From germline, CDR1 is SGHDN and CDR2 FVKESK. The V segment lost 0 bases and the J segment 2 bases; nucleotides outside the gene matches: 7. The PCR had 60 Vbeta and 13 Jbeta primers. The assay was immunoSEQ multiplex PCR, and TCRdb's table has in-frame clones only and misses some. In the table there are 150,000 to 200,000 clones, about 59% of which are singletons. This chain uses TRBV14 with TRBJ2-7; 7 nucleotides agree with TRBD2. The sample was PBMCs. The receptor comes from a middle-aged man in good health and CMV-seronegative. The CDR3 sequence is CASSQDGLAATYEQYF. The CDR3 DNA reads TGTGCCAGCAGCCAAGATGGCCTAGCGGCTACCTACGAGCAGTACTTC.